One sample yielded the 17 T cell receptor beta chains listed below, sequenced in a study of blood T cells in healthy people across ages. The use of a sample-barcoded 5' primer and a J-beta primer mix characterized a second PCR of about 7 to 12 cycles. TCRdb itself ran the 5' RACE reads through MiXCR, one entry per CDR3 protein. Found here are 1.4 million to 1.5 million distinct CDR3 sequences, about 43% of them singletons; the top ten hold roughly 8.2%. The sample consisted of blood. These receptors all come from a woman aged 18-29 years in good health.

The V call is TRBV6-2 or TRBV6-3, the J call TRBJ2-5; tentatively, D is TRBD1 (6 bases). Trimming took off 7 bases at V and 5 bases at J, with 20 bases between the two ends. Germline-derived CDR1 and CDR2 are MNHEY and SVGEGT. The CDR3 totals 15 residues. The CDR3 loop is CASKSAGTKDETQYF. In DNA, the CDR3 is TGTGCCAGCAAATCGGCTGGGACAAAGGACGAGACCCAGTACTTC.

This chain connects TRBV5-5 to TRBJ2-7; possible D gene TRBD2, 6 bases. The CDR3 covers 14 residues. The germline CDR1 and CDR2 sequences are SGHKS and YYEKEE (reference sequence). The ends were cut back, 3 bases at V and 2 bases at J, with 12 bases in the middle. CDR3 sequence (DNA): TGTGCCAGCAGCTCCATTGGGGGGACCTACGAGCAGTACTTC. It is translated as CASSSIGGTYEQYF. Complete variable domain (other parts from reference TRBV5-5 and TRBJ2-7): DAGVTQSPTHLIKTRGQQVTLRCSPISGHKSVSWYQQVLGQGPQFIFQYYEKEERGRGNFPDRFSARQFPNYSSELNVNALLLGDSALYLCASSSIGGTYEQYFGPGTRLTVT.

The rearrangement joins TRBV27 to TRBJ1-1; D might be TRBD1 (5 bases). The CDR3 runs to 15 residues. In germline, CDR1 is MNHEY, CDR2 SMNVEV (reference sequence). Trimming cost V 2 bases and J 4 bases, with 14 bases left between them. The CDR3 bases are TGTGCCAGCAGTTTAACAGGAGGTGGGGGCACTGAAGCTTTCTTT. Its translation: CASSLTGGGGTEAFF.

There are many counts of this clonotype. V is TRBV7-9 and J is TRBJ2-7, with a tentative D call TRBD2 (6 bases). V was trimmed by 5 bases and J by 6 bases, leaving 17 bases between them. The length of the CDR3 is 14 residues. Germline CDR1 reads SEHNR; CDR2 reads FQNEAQ (reference sequence). The CDR3 nucleotides read TGTGCCAGCAGCCGCGGGACTGACGGCGGCGAGCAGTACTTC. Amino acid sequence: CASSRGTDGGEQYF. The full variable domain, rest sourced from reference TRBV7-9 and TRBJ2-7, is DTGVSQNPRHKITKRGQNVTFRCDPISEHNRLYWYRQTLGQGPEFLTYFQNEAQLEKSRLLSDRFSAERPKGSFSTLEIQRTEQGDSAMYLCASSRGTDGGEQYFGPGTRLTVT.

This sequence joins TRBV29-1 and TRBJ2-1; D call uncertain. Trimming stripped 1 base from V and 4 bases from J, with 5 bases between. Germline V gene data show CDR1 as SQVTM and CDR2 as ANQGSEA. The CDR3 has 12 amino acids. The CDR3 loop is CSVEGPYNEQFF. In DNA form, the CDR3 reads TGCAGCGTTGAAGGGCCATACAATGAGCAGTTCTTC.

The rearrangement uses TRBV13 and TRBJ2-1, with D possibly TRBD2 on 5 matching bases. The assigned J gene may be wrong: the sequence end matches TRBJ2-7 better. CDR1 PRHDT and CDR2 FYEKMQ come from the germline V gene (reference sequence). The CDR3 is made up of 13 amino acids. The CDR3 spells CASSVRLAREQYF. The CDR3 DNA sequence: TGTGCCAGCAGCGTAAGGCTAGCCCGCGAGCAGTACTTC.

This clonotype appeared a few times. This chain links TRBV5-1 with TRBJ2-3; TRBD2 agrees at 7 bases. V dropped 4 bases and J dropped 0; count of bases not matched to a gene: 8. Germline CDR1 and CDR2: SGHRS and YFSETQ. This CDR3 region has 16 residues. The CDR3 region is CASSPGLDSSTDTQYF. For the CDR3, the DNA is TGCGCCAGCAGCCCAGGACTAGACTCTAGCACAGATACGCAGTATTTT.

The chain uses TRBV12-3 or TRBV12-4 and TRBJ2-7; 11 nucleotides match TRBD2. V dropped 7 bases and J dropped 1; count of bases not matched to a gene: 9. CDR3 size: 16 residues. CDR3 DNA sequence: TGTGCCAGCACCCTGACCCTAGCGGGGGGTTCCTACGAGCAGTACTTC. Translating it yields CASTLTLAGGSYEQYF.

The chain has TRBV20-1 and TRBJ2-7; D is undetermined. The closer fit of TRBJ2-5 to the DNA end suggests the J call may be wrong. Germline values: CDR1 DFQATT, CDR2 SNEGSKA (reference sequence). This CDR3 comprises 16 residues. The CDR3 DNA sequence: TGCAGTGCTAGAGATTATGGCGCCCATTTAGGAGAGACCCAGTACTTC. This gives the protein CSARDYGAHLGETQYF.

The sample holds a few counts of this clonotype. The gene calls are TRBV28 and TRBJ2-1, with 7 bases fitting TRBD2. V shed 3 bases, J shed 5 bases, and the junction held 7 bases outside the gene matches. CDR3 length: 15 amino acids. Germline CDR1 is MDHEN and CDR2 is SYDVKM. CDR3 sequence (DNA): TGTGCCAGCAGTTTTCCCCCGGGGGGTAACAATGAGCAGTTCTTC. Encoded protein: CASSFPPGGNNEQFF.

The sample holds a few counts of this clonotype. The rearrangement joins TRBV20-1 to TRBJ1-6; no reliable D call. CDR1 is DFQATT, CDR2 SNEGSKA, per germline (reference sequence). The CDR3 totals 13 residues. V lost 0 bases to trimming and J lost 10 bases, with 10 bases between them. CDR3 amino acids: CSARDYSGSPLHF. The CDR3 DNA reads as TGCAGTGCTAGAGATTATTCGGGATCACCCCTCCACTTT.

Remarks on this clonotype: A much bigger clone sits one base away, suggesting this may be a read error. V usage is TRBV12-3 or TRBV12-4 and J usage is TRBJ1-2; no definite D call. CDR3 length: 11 residues. The V gene lost 7 bases and the J gene lost 1 base, with 4 bases spanning the gap. CDR3: CASTLNYGYTF. DNA for the CDR3: TGTGCCAGCACCCTTAACTATGGCTACACCTTC.

CDR3 sequence (DNA): TGCGCCAGCAGCCCTCCCAGTGTAGATAGTAGTGAGCAGTTCTTC. Translating it yields CASSPPSVDSSEQFF. The chain joins TRBV5-1 to TRBJ2-1; D is ambiguous. This CDR3 comprises 15 residues. Trimming cost V 4 bases and J 9 bases, with 20 bases left between them. Germline CDR1 is SGHRS and CDR2 is YFSETQ.

Comments on this clonotype: Germline is not matched at one junction end, which may reflect a read error. The chain links TRBV10-3 to TRBJ1-2, with 12 bases identical to TRBD1. The V gene's germline CDR1 is ENHRY and CDR2 SYGVKD. CDR3 length: 15 amino acids. The chain's CDR3 is CAISEGTGGGYGCTF. DNA for the CDR3: TGTGCCATCAGTGAAGGGACAGGGGGCGGCTATGGCTGCACCTTC.

J is TRBJ2-7 and V is TRBV6-5, with D perhaps TRBD1 (6 bases). V lost 2 bases to trimming and J lost 1 base, with 12 bases between them. The CDR3 spans 15 residues. Germline V gives CDR1 MNHEY, CDR2 SVGAGI. The CDR3, as DNA: TGTGCCAGCAGTTACCTACAGGGTCCATCCTACGAGCAGTACTTC. Encoded protein: CASSYLQGPSYEQYF.

The chain employs TRBV12-3 or TRBV12-4 and TRBJ2-1; D remains unclear. The CDR3 is 14 residues long. The V gene lost 6 bases and the J gene lost 3 bases, with 12 bases spanning the gap. This CDR3 is CASSRKSVYNEQFF. CDR3 coding DNA: TGTGCCAGCAGCCGGAAGTCGGTCTACAATGAGCAGTTCTTC.

J is TRBJ1-5 and V is TRBV7-9; 11 bases match TRBD1. Germline CDR1 and CDR2: SEHNR and FQNEAQ (reference sequence). This CDR3 region has 18 residues. Trimming at V came to 1 base and at J to 5 bases, leaving 10 bases not matched to a gene. CDR3 protein: CASSLVRTGGKTDQPQHF. The CDR3 nucleotides are TGTGCCAGCAGCTTAGTCCGGACAGGGGGCAAGACGGATCAGCCCCAGCATTTT.